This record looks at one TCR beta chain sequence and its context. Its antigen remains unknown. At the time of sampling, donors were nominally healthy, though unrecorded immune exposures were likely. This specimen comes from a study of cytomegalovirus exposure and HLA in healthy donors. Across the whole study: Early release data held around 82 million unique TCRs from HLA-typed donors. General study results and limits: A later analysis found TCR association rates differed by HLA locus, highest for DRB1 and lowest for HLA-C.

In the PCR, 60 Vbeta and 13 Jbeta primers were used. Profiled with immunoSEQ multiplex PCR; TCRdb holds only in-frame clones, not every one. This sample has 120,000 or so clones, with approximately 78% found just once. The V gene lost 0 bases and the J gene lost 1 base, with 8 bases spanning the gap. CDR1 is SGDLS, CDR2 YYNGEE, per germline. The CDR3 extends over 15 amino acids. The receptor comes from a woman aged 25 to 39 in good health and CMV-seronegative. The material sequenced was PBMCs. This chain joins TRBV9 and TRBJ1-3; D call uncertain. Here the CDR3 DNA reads TGTGCCAGCAGCGTAGGTTTCCAGTCTGGAAACACCATATATTTT. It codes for CASSVGFQSGNTIYF.